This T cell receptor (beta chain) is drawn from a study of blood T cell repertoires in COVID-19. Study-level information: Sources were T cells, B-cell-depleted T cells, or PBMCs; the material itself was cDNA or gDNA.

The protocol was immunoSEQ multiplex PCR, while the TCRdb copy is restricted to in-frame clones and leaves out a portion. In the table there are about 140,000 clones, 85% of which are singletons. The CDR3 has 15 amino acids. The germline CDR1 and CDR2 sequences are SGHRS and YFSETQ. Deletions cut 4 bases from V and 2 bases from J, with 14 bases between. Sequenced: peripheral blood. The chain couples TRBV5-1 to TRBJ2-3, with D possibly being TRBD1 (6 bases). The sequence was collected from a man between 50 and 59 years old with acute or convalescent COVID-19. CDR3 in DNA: TGCGCCAGCAGCATAGGACAGACGCCCACAGATACGCAGTATTTT. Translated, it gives CASSIGQTPTDTQYF.